This T cell receptor beta chain was observed in a study of immune cell composition in non-small cell lung cancer. Points on this clone: The antigen is not known.

Points from the study as a whole: Around 75% of squamous and roughly 32% of adenocarcinoma cases had tumour-associated clones >0.5%. In adenocarcinoma, maximal tumour-associated clone frequency tracked TIL tumour reactivity. Top 10 clone scores and clonality were higher in squamous than adenocarcinoma. Smoking pack-years did not significantly correlate with tumour TCR-beta clonality.

V shed 2 bases and J shed 6 bases, with 15 bases lying between them. The length of the CDR3 is 15 residues. In germline, CDR1 is SGHTS, CDR2 YDEGEE. Clones were sequenced by immunoSEQ multiplex PCR, and TCRdb holds only the in-frame ones, with some missing. The repertoire includes fewer than 4,500 clones, about two thirds of them detected once, and less than 8.5% sits in the top ten. The sequenced sample consisted of lung tumor tissue. The TCR sequence derives from a human donor with non-small cell lung cancer. The chain has TRBV5-8 and TRBJ2-1; D is perhaps TRBD2 (6 bases). The CDR3 loop is CASSLLAWVGNEQFF. The CDR3 DNA sequence: TGTGCCAGCAGCTTACTAGCTTGGGTCGGCAATGAGCAGTTCTTC.